The sequence of this T cell receptor beta chain was determined in a study of blood T cell repertoires in COVID-19. Study summary: From the United States, Italy and Spain came samples of acute and convalescent COVID-19.

Produced via immunoSEQ multiplex PCR; TCRdb's table is partial and in-frame only. This sample has fewer than 250,000 clones; 65% to 90% occur once, and the top ten carry around a tenth. Germline values: CDR1 LNHNV, CDR2 YYDKDF (reference sequence). The V end lost 5 bases, the J end lost 4 bases, and 17 bases lay between the germline ends. This CDR3 is 15 amino acids long. The sequenced sample was peripheral blood. The chain has TRBV15 and TRBJ1-1; D gene ambiguous. The receptor was derived from a man over 45 with COVID-19, enrolled during active disease. The CDR3 DNA reads TGTGCCACCAGCGGTGAGCGGTTGAGGTCCACTGAAGCTTTCTTT. This codes for CATSGERLRSTEAFF. The variable domain in full, completed from reference TRBV15 and TRBJ1-1, reads DAMVIQNPRYQVTQFGKPVTLSCSQTLNHNVMYWYQQKSSQAPKLLFHYYDKDFNNEADTPDNFQSRRPNTSFCFLDIRSPGLGDTAMYLCATSGERLRSTEAFFGQGTRLTVV.